These 12 T cell receptor beta chains originate from one sample sequenced in a study of response to subunit inactivated influenza vaccine. TCRdb itself ran the RT-PCR reads through MiXCR, one entry per CDR3 protein. Of 450,000 to 600,000 distinct CDR3 sequences listed, approximately 7.6% were seen once; the top ten hold 10% to 15%. The material sequenced was PBMCs from blood, taken around 25 months after vaccination. The source of these receptors is a man between 50 and 75 years old who received an inactivated influenza vaccine.

This clonotype was observed many times. J is TRBJ2-2 and V is TRBV20-1; perhaps TRBD1 as D (6 bases). Deletions cut 4 bases from V and 6 bases from J, with 12 bases between. The germline V gene encodes CDR1 DFQATT and CDR2 SNEGSKA (reference sequence). CDR3 length: 13 amino acids. The CDR3 reads CSANRVVSGELFF. CDR3 DNA: TGCAGTGCTAACAGGGTAGTATCCGGGGAGCTGTTTTTT.

This clonotype was observed many times. This rearrangement joins TRBV15 to TRBJ1-1; D not certain. The CDR3 has 13 amino acids. V lost 4 bases, J lost 3 bases, and 9 bases lay in between. Germline CDR1 is LNHNV and CDR2 is YYDKDF (reference sequence). CDR3 in DNA: TGTGCCACCAGCACCATTGGGGACACTGAAGCTTTCTTT. Amino acids: CATSTIGDTEAFF.

This clonotype was detected a few times. This sequence joins TRBV5-6 and TRBJ2-5; D is undetermined. V was shortened by 3 bases and J by 2 bases, with 8 bases between the two germline ends. This CDR3 comprises 13 residues. The germline gives CDR1 SGHDT, CDR2 YYEEEE. The CDR3 bases are TGTGCCAGCAGCTCGACTTTACAAGAGACCCAGTACTTC. Encoded protein: CASSSTLQETQYF.

V usage is TRBV4-3 and J usage is TRBJ1-1; D is unresolved. Trimming pared 1 base from V and 5 bases from J, leaving 14 bases between. Germline V gives CDR1 LGHNA, CDR2 YSLEER. The CDR3 contains 15 residues. The CDR3 protein is CASSQVLGLGTEAFF. The CDR3, as DNA: TGCGCCAGCAGCCAAGTGTTGGGCTTGGGGACTGAAGCTTTCTTT.

This clonotype has at least ten counts. The chain has TRBV29-1 and TRBJ1-1; D unclear. The V end lost 7 bases, the J end lost 1 base, and 16 bases lay between the germline ends. The CDR3 has 14 residues. Germline V gene sequence: CDR1 SQVTM, CDR2 ANQGSEA. In DNA, the CDR3 is TGCAGCGCAACAGCAAGGTCGGGGAACACTGAAGCTTTCTTT. Translating gives CSATARSGNTEAFF. The full variable domain, rest sourced from reference TRBV29-1 and TRBJ1-1, is SAVISQKPSRDICQRGTSLTIQCQVDSQVTMMFWYRQQPGQSLTLIATANQGSEATYESGFVIDKFPISRPNLTFSTLTVSNMSPEDSSIYLCSATARSGNTEAFFGQGTRLTVV.

This clonotype was found a few times. The chain links TRBV30 to TRBJ2-2; D ambiguous. The CDR3 runs to 14 residues. CDR1 and CDR2 from the germline V gene are GTSNPN and SVGIG (reference sequence). The V end was cut by 3 bases, the J end by 6 bases, with 14 bases between. The CDR3 sequence: CAWSWARVAGELFF. In nucleotides, the CDR3 is TGTGCCTGGAGCTGGGCCAGAGTTGCCGGGGAGCTGTTTTTT. Combining the CDR3 with reference TRBV30 and TRBJ2-2 gives the whole variable domain SQTIHQWPATLVQPVGSPLSLECTVEGTSNPNLYWYRQAAGRGLQLLFYSVGIGQISSEVPQNLSASRPQDRQFILSSKKLLLSDSGFYLCAWSWARVAGELFFGEGSRLTVL.

This clonotype turned up a few times. The chain uses TRBV28 and TRBJ2-7; 7 bases are a match to TRBD1. From germline, CDR1 is MDHEN and CDR2 SYDVKM. With 9 bases clipped from V and 8 bases from J, the junction kept 7 bases outside the gene matches. This CDR3 spans 11 amino acids. The CDR3 loop is CARPEQGKQYF. The CDR3 DNA reads TGTGCCAGACCTGAACAGGGGAAGCAGTACTTC.

This clonotype occurred many times. The chain recombines TRBV5-1 with TRBJ2-5, with TRBD1 matching 7 bases. Trimming took 5 bases from V and 5 from J; bases not matched to a gene: 12. The CDR3 is 15 amino acids. The germline V gene has CDR1 SGHRS and CDR2 YFSETQ. The CDR3 DNA follows: TGCGCCAGCAGGTCCGGGACAGCCTTGGTGGAGACCCAGTACTTC. Amino acids: CASRSGTALVETQYF.

The chain recombines TRBV4-3 with TRBJ1-6, with 7 bases that match TRBD1. Trimming removed 4 bases from V and 5 bases from J; junction bases left unmatched: 5. CDR3 length: 15 amino acids. Germline CDR1 is LGHNA and CDR2 is YSLEER. The CDR3 reads CASSPGTENNSPLHF. The CDR3 nucleotides are TGCGCCAGCAGCCCCGGGACAGAAAATAATTCACCCCTCCACTTT.

This clonotype was counted between two and nine times. The CDR3 nucleotides are TGCAGCGTTGTTGGGTCGGGGACGGTAGACGATGCAGGGGAAAAACTGTTTTTT. Protein: CSVVGSGTVDDAGEKLFF. The gene calls are TRBV29-1 and TRBJ1-4, with a possible D match to TRBD1 (5 bases). The CDR3 has 18 residues. V was pared by 4 bases and J by 8 bases, with 29 bases between. The V gene's germline CDR1 is SQVTM and CDR2 ANQGSEA.

This clonotype has a handful of counts. The chain recombines TRBV27 with TRBJ2-7, with D perhaps matching TRBD1 (5 bases). CDR1 is MNHEY, CDR2 SMNVEV, per germline (reference sequence). V lost 3 bases and J 2 bases, leaving 11 bases between the germline ends. CDR3 length equals 14 residues. The CDR3 spells CASSFRGFPYEQYF. In DNA form, the CDR3 reads TGTGCCAGCAGTTTTAGGGGCTTTCCCTACGAGCAGTACTTC.

This clonotype was picked up many times. The rearrangement links TRBV5-6 to TRBJ1-5; D is perhaps TRBD1 (6 bases). This CDR3 is 15 amino acids long. CDR1 SGHDT and CDR2 YYEEEE come from the germline V gene. Trimming removed 0 bases from V and 7 bases from J, with 14 bases in between. The CDR3: CASSLAGEGYQPQHF. CDR3 in DNA: TGTGCCAGCAGCTTGGCAGGGGAAGGTTACCAGCCCCAGCATTTT.